The present T cell receptor (beta chain) was sequenced within a study of blood T cell repertoires in COVID-19. On the study more broadly: PBMCs, B-cell-depleted T cells, or T cells were the source of the cDNA or gDNA that made up the material.

Libraries were prepared by immunoSEQ multiplex PCR; TCRdb keeps only in-frame clonotypes and omits some of them. This sample has tens of thousands of clones, with 83% found just once. The CDR3 is made up of 13 amino acids. CDR1 is LGHNT, CDR2 FRNRAP, per germline. The ends were cut back, 4 bases at V and 3 bases at J, with 10 bases in the middle. The sample consisted of peripheral blood. The chain uses TRBV12-5 and TRBJ2-7; D remains ambiguous. The sequence derives from a man aged 45-65 years with active COVID-19. The CDR3 loop is CASGSSLSYEQYF. Here the CDR3 DNA reads TGTGCTAGTGGTTCCTCTCTTAGCTACGAGCAGTACTTC.